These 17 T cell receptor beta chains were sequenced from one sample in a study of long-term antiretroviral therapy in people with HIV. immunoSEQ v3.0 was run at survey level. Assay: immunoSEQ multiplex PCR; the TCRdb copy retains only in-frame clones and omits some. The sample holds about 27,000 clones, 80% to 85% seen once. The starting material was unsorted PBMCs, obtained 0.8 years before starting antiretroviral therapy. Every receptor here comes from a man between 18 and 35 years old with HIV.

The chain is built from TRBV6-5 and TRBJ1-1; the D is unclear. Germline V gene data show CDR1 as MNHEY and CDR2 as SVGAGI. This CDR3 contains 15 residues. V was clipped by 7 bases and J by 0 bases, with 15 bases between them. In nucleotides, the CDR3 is TGTGCCAGCACTTTACGACTGGAGATGAACACTGAAGCTTTCTTT. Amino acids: CASTLRLEMNTEAFF.

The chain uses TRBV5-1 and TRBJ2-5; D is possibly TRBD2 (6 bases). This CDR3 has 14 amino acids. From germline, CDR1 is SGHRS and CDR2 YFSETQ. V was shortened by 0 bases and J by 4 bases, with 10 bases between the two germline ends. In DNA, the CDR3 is TGCGCCAGCAGCTTGGGGGAGGCTAGAGAGACCCAGTACTTC. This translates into CASSLGEARETQYF.

The CDR3 reads CASSLYASGRGELFF. The CDR3 nucleotides read TGTGCCAGCAGCTTATATGCTAGCGGGAGGGGGGAGCTGTTTTTT. The gene calls are TRBV7-2 and TRBJ2-2; 11 bases match TRBD2. Germline loops: CDR1 SGHTA, CDR2 FQGNSA. Unmatched junction bases numbered 4, after V lost 2 bases and J lost 8 bases. CDR3 length: 15 residues.

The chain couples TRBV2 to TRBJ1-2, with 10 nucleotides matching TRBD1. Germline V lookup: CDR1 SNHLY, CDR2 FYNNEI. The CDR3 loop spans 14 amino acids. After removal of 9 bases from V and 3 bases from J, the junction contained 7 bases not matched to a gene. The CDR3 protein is CASPGQGPYYGYTF. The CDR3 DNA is TGTGCCAGTCCGGGACAGGGGCCTTACTATGGCTACACCTTC.

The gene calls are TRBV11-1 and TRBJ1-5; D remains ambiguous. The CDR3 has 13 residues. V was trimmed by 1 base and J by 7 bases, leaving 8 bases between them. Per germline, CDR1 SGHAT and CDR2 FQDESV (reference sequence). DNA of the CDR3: TGTGCCAGCAGCTTAGTGTTAGTACAGCCCCAGCATTTT. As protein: CASSLVLVQPQHF.

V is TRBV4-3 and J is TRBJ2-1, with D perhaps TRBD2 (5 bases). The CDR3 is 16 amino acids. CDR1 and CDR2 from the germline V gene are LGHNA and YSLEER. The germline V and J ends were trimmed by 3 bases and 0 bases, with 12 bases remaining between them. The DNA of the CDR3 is TGCGCCAGCAGCCAGGAGCGGAGTAGCTCCTACAATGAGCAGTTCTTC. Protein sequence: CASSQERSSSYNEQFF.

CDR3 in amino acids: CASSSGQRSYNEQFF. In DNA, the CDR3 is TGTGCCAGCAGCTCGGGCCAGCGGTCTTACAATGAGCAGTTCTTC. The chain carries TRBV7-9 and TRBJ2-1; D possibly corresponds to TRBD2 (5 bases). V gave up 4 bases and J gave up 4 bases, with 14 bases separating them. This CDR3 is built from 15 residues. Germline lookup yields CDR1 SEHNR and CDR2 FQNEAQ (reference sequence).

CDR3 sequence reads: CASRPTGSYGYTF. CDR3 sequence (DNA): TGTGCCAGCAGGCCGACCGGGAGCTATGGCTACACCTTC. The chain joins TRBV27 to TRBJ1-2, with D unclear. The CDR3 totals 13 residues. Germline-derived CDR1 and CDR2 are MNHEY and SMNVEV (reference sequence). V was shortened by 6 bases and J by 4 bases, with 12 bases between the two germline ends.

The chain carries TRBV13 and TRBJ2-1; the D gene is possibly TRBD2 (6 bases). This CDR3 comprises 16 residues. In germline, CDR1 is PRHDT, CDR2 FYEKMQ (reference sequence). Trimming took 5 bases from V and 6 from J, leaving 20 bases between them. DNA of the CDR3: TGTGCCAGCAGCGAAGCCGGGCCTAGCGCCATCAATGAGCAGTTCTTC. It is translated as CASSEAGPSAINEQFF.

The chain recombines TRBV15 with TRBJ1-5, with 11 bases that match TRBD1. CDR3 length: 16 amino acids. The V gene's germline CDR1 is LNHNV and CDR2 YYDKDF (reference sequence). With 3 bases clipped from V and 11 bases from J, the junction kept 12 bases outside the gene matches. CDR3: CATSSGGTGGKGSQHF. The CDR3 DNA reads TGTGCCACCAGCAGTGGGGGGACAGGGGGAAAGGGGTCCCAGCATTTT.

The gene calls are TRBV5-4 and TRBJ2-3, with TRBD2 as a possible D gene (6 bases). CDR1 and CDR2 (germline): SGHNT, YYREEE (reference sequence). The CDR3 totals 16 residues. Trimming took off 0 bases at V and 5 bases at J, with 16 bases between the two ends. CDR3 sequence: CASSLGRGRDKDTQYF. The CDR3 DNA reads TGTGCCAGCAGCTTGGGTCGGGGGAGAGATAAAGATACGCAGTATTTT.

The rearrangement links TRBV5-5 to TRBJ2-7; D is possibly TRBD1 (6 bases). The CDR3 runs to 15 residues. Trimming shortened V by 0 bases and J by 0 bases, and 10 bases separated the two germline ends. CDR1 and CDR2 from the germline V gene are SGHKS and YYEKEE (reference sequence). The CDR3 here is CASSLAGAYSYEQYF. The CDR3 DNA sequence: TGTGCCAGCAGCTTGGCAGGGGCCTACTCCTACGAGCAGTACTTC.

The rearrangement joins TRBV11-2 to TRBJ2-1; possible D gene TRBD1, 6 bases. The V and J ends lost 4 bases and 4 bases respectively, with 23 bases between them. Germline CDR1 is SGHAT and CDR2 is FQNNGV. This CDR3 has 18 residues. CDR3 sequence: CASSSKTDRMAPYNEQFF. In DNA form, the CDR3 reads TGTGCCAGCAGCTCAAAAACGGACAGAATGGCCCCTTACAATGAGCAGTTCTTC.

The CDR3 DNA reads as TGTGCCAGCAGCGCCAGTTGGGATCAGCCCCAGCATTTT. As protein: CASSASWDQPQHF. The V and J genes are TRBV9 and TRBJ1-5; unclear D gene. V gave up 3 bases and J gave up 5 bases, with 9 bases separating them. Germline CDR1 reads SGDLS; CDR2 reads YYNGEE. This CDR3 is 13 amino acids long.

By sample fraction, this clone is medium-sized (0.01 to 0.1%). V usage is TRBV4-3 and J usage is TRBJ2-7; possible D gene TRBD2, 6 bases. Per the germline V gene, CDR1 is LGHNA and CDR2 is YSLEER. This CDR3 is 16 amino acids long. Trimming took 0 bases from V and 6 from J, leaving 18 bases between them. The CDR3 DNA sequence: TGCGCCAGCAGCCAAGACGGGGTCGGGAGAGGCGGCGAGCAGTACTTC. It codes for CASSQDGVGRGGEQYF.

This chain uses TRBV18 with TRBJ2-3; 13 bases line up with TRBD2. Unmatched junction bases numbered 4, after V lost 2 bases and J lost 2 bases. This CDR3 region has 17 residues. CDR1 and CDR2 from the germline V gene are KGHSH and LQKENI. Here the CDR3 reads CASSPIGLAGATDTQYF. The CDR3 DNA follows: TGTGCCAGCTCACCAATCGGACTAGCGGGAGCCACAGATACGCAGTATTTT.

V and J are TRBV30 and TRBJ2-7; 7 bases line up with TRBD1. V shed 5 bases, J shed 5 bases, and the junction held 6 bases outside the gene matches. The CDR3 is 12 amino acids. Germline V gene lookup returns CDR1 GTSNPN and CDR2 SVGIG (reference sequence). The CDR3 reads CAWGKGQHEQYF. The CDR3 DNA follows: TGTGCCTGGGGGAAGGGACAGCACGAGCAGTACTTC.